The T cell receptor beta chain under discussion was sequenced for a study of blood T cell repertoires in COVID-19. Only in-frame clones appear in the TCRdb table, and some are missing; sequencing was by immunoSEQ multiplex PCR. The table records 150,000 to 200,000 clones, 86% of them present only once. This clone was recorded many times. The clonotype was recovered from a man aged 65-85 years with active or convalescent COVID-19. Source material: peripheral blood.

The CDR3 region has the DNA TGCGCCAGCCTGGGACAGCTCAAAGAGACCCAGTACTTC. It yields the protein CASLGQLKETQYF. The genes are TRBV10-2 and TRBJ2-5, with TRBD1 matching over 7 bases. CDR3 size: 13 residues. Trimming took 8 bases from V and 3 from J; bases not matched to a gene: 6. From germline, CDR1 is WSHSY and CDR2 SAAADI.